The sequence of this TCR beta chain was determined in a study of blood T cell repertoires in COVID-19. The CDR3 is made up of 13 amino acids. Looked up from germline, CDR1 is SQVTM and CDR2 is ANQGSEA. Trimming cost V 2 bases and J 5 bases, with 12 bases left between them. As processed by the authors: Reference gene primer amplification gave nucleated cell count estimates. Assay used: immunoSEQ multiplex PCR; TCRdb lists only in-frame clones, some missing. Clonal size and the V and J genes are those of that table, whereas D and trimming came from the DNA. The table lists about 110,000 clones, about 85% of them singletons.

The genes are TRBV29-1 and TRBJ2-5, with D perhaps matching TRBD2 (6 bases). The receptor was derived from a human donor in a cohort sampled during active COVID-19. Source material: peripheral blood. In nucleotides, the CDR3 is TGCAGCGTTGAATTAGGGAGGCGGGAGACCCAGTACTTC. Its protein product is CSVELGRRETQYF.